Following are 8 T cell receptor beta chains from one sample sequenced in a study of blood T cells in healthy people across ages. The use of a sample-barcoded 5' primer and a J-beta primer mix characterized a second PCR of roughly 7 to 11 cycles. TCRdb analysed the 5' RACE reads with MiXCR anew, one entry per CDR3 protein. The table has around 500,000 distinct CDR3 sequences, about 27% seen once. These sequences were also reported in another study, on T cells of mothers and their children.

The sequenced sample consisted of blood. These receptors were taken from a boy younger than 10 in good health.

V gene TRBV5-5 combines with J gene TRBJ1-4; D not certain. CDR1 SGHKS and CDR2 YYEKEE come from the germline V gene (reference sequence). V was clipped by 0 bases and J by 3 bases, with 9 bases between them. This CDR3 has 15 amino acids. CDR3 amino acids: CASSLVKGANEKLFF. The CDR3 DNA is TGTGCCAGCAGCTTGGTAAAGGGTGCTAATGAAAAACTGTTTTTT.

CDR3 residues: CASGEAYTF. The DNA for the CDR3 is TGTGCCAGTGGGGAGGCCTACACCTTC. The rearrangement joins TRBV19 to TRBJ1-2; D is undetermined. CDR1 LNHDA and CDR2 SQIVND come from the germline V gene (reference sequence). V dropped 8 bases and J dropped 10 bases, with 8 bases sitting between them. The CDR3 has 9 amino acids. Together with reference TRBV19 and TRBJ1-2, the CDR3 gives the full variable domain: DGGITQSPKYLFRKEGQNVTLSCEQNLNHDAMYWYRQDPGQGLRLIYYSQIVNDFQKGDIAEGYSVSREKKESFPLTVTSAQKNPTAFYLCASGEAYTFGSGTRLTVV.

V and J are TRBV20-1 and TRBJ2-3, with 12 bases aligning to TRBD2. The CDR3 consists of 16 residues. The V gene end was trimmed by 5 bases and the J gene end by 5 bases; junction bases not matched to a gene: 11. Per germline, CDR1 DFQATT and CDR2 SNEGSKA (reference sequence). The CDR3 nucleotides read TGCAGTGCTCGACTAGCGGGGGCCCAAGGTAGAGATACGCAGTATTTT. This gives the protein CSARLAGAQGRDTQYF.

The rearrangement joins TRBV6-2 or TRBV6-3 to TRBJ2-1; 8 nucleotides agree with TRBD2. The V gene's germline CDR1 is MNHEY and CDR2 SVGEGT. The length of the CDR3 is 15 residues. J lost 1 base, V lost 6 bases, and 5 bases had no gene match. The CDR3 is CASRSGRGSYNEQFF. The CDR3 DNA reads TGTGCCAGCAGGAGCGGGAGAGGGTCCTACAATGAGCAGTTCTTC.

J is TRBJ2-7 and V is TRBV5-1; 7 bases are shared with TRBD1. CDR3 length: 14 amino acids. J was trimmed by 1 base and V by 4 bases; bases with no gene match: 5. The germline gives CDR1 SGHRS, CDR2 YFSETQ. CDR3 residues: CASSPDRPSYEQYF. The CDR3 DNA follows: TGCGCCAGCAGCCCGGACAGGCCATCCTACGAGCAGTACTTC.

This clonotype has more than one count but fewer than ten. The rearrangement links TRBV11-2 to TRBJ1-2, with D unresolved. The CDR3 has 11 amino acids. The germline V and J ends were trimmed by 10 bases and 8 bases, with 14 bases remaining between them. Germline values: CDR1 SGHAT, CDR2 FQNNGV. CDR3: CATRQGQGYTF. In DNA, the CDR3 is TGTGCCACCCGACAAGGCCAAGGCTACACCTTC.

The chain combines TRBV7-9 with TRBJ1-2, with 7 positions matching TRBD1. Unmatched junction bases numbered 4, after V lost 0 bases and J lost 0 bases. The CDR3 totals 16 residues. Germline CDR1 SEHNR, CDR2 FQNEAQ (reference sequence). The CDR3 DNA reads as TGTGCCAGCAGCTTAGCCGGAAGGGGGCCTAACTATGGCTACACCTTC. Residues: CASSLAGRGPNYGYTF.

The sample holds a few counts of this clonotype. The chain couples TRBV5-1 to TRBJ2-2; the D is unclear. CDR1 is SGHRS, CDR2 YFSETQ, per germline. The CDR3 runs 15 residues. V lost 5 bases, J lost 0 bases, and 11 bases lay in between. The CDR3: CASRSSIANTGELFF. The CDR3 coding sequence is TGCGCCAGCAGGTCATCCATCGCGAACACCGGGGAGCTGTTTTTT.